This note documents a single T cell receptor beta chain sequence. The antigen is undetermined. Following autologous stem cell transplantation, relapse occurred in every patient, and exposure to brentuximab vedotin varied. Data came from immunoSEQ multiplex PCR; TCRdb stores just in-frame clones and leaves some out. The sample carries about 100,000 clones, 80% to 90% recorded once. In germline, CDR1 is SGHDT, CDR2 YYEEEE. CDR3 size: 16 residues. Germline trimming cut 1 base from V and 2 bases from J; bases unmatched to any gene: 6. The data derive from a study of PD-1 blockade in classical Hodgkin lymphoma. Points from the study as a whole: Baseline diversity resembling that of newly diagnosed patients was seen in complete responders. Among the patients, those starting nivolumab under 1 year after ASCT were excluded.

V usage is TRBV5-6 and J usage is TRBJ2-1; 7 bases line up with TRBD2. This TCR was sampled from a human donor with classical Hodgkin lymphoma. The sample was peripheral blood mononuclear cells (PBMCs), taken before the second cycle of nivolumab. CDR3 bases: TGTGCCAGCAGCTTGTGGGGGGGGAGTCCCTACAATGAGCAGTTCTTC. Its translation is CASSLWGGSPYNEQFF. The variable domain in full, completed from reference TRBV5-6 and TRBJ2-1, reads DAGVTQSPTHLIKTRGQQVTLRCSPKSGHDTVSWYQQALGQGPQFIFQYYEEEERQRGNFPDRFSGHQFPNYSSELNVNALLLGDSALYLCASSLWGGSPYNEQFFGPGTRLTVL.